The TCR beta chain described here comes from a study of monozygotic twins with inflammatory bowel disease. Points on this clonotype: Its antigen is unknown.

Germline loops: CDR1 MNHEY, CDR2 SVGAGI. CDR3 size: 13 residues. Blood was drawn once per donor, and each sample measured more than 2 ml. An amount of 3500 ng of total RNA was used for each TCR library. UMIs bearing a 6-nucleotide sample barcode were added through template switching. TCRdb re-called the 5' RACE reads and catalogs CDR3 proteins one per entry, DNA excluded. The sample includes hundreds of thousands of distinct CDR3 sequences. Study-wide results and caveats: Among IBD patients, fewer clonotypes were shared with others than among healthy twins, especially with disease activity.

The sequence was collected from a human donor with ulcerative colitis or Crohn's disease, or a healthy co-twin of an affected twin (not recorded which). What was sequenced was blood. V gene TRBV6-5 combines with J gene TRBJ1-2; TCRdb's D call of TRBD1 is untestable without DNA. CDR3 residues: CASSTGGGNGYTF.